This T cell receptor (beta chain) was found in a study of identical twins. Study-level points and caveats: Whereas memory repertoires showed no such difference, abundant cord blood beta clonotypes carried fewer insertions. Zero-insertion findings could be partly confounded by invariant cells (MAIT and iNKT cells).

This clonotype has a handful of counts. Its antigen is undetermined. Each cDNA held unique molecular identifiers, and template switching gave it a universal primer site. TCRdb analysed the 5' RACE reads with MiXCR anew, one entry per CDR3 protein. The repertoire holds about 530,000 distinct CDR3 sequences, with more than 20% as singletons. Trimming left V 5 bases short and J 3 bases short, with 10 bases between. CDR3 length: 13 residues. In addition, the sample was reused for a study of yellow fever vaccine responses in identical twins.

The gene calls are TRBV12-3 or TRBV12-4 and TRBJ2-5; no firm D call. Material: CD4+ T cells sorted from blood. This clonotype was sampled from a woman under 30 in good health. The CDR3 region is CASSPRRKETQYF. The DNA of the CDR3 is TGTGCCAGCAGTCCCCGGAGAAAAGAGACCCAGTACTTC.